This T cell receptor (beta chain) emerged from a study of monozygotic twins with inflammatory bowel disease. Worth noting for this clonotype: Antigen specificity is unknown.

CDR3 size: 15 residues. The germline gives CDR1 SGDLS, CDR2 YYNGEE. TCRdb re-called the 5' RACE reads and shows each CDR3 protein once, DNA omitted. Reported are 350,000 to 550,000 distinct CDR3 sequences; the ten largest clones contain about 2.4%. The study's findings and limits: IBD patients, compared with healthy twins, shared fewer clonotypes with others (especially with disease activity). Lower TCRbeta diversity (inverse Simpson) was seen in IBD patients than in healthy co-twins.

V gene TRBV9 combines with J gene TRBJ1-1; TCRdb calls TRBD1, which cannot be checked without DNA. The source of this sequence is a human donor with ulcerative colitis or Crohn's disease, or a healthy co-twin of an affected twin (not recorded which). Material: blood. CDR3 sequence reads: CASSVTGQGGTEAFF.